The 5 T cell receptor beta chains below were found in one sample sequenced in a study of blood T cell repertoires in COVID-19. The method was immunoSEQ multiplex PCR; TCRdb's version includes in-frame clones alone and lacks a portion of them. Among about 100,000 clones listed, roughly 87% were seen once. The sequenced material came from peripheral blood. These TCRs come from a man aged 30 to 45 in a cohort sampled during active COVID-19.

V is TRBV4-1 and J is TRBJ1-2, with TRBD1 matching 10 bases. Germline V gives CDR1 MGHRA, CDR2 YSYEKL. V trimming: 0 bases; J trimming: 4 bases; junction bases outside the gene matches: 5. The CDR3 covers 16 residues. CDR3 protein: CASSQDTGTGVYGYTF. CDR3 bases: TGCGCCAGCAGCCAAGATACCGGGACAGGGGTCTATGGCTACACCTTC.

The V gene is TRBV2, the J gene TRBJ2-5; D ambiguous. The CDR3 is made up of 12 amino acids. Germline V gene sequence: CDR1 SNHLY, CDR2 FYNNEI. V lost 2 bases and J lost 2, with 3 bases in between. The CDR3 here is CASSEQQETQYF. CDR3 sequence (DNA): TGTGCCAGCAGTGAACAGCAAGAGACCCAGTACTTC.

V gene TRBV19 combines with J gene TRBJ1-6; 7 nucleotides line up with TRBD1. The CDR3 is made up of 16 amino acids. Germline CDR1 reads LNHDA; CDR2 reads SQIVND (reference sequence). V trimming: 5 bases; J trimming: 4 bases; junction bases outside the gene matches: 8. CDR3 region: CASSVEGAKYNSPLHF. CDR3 bases: TGTGCCAGTAGTGTCGAGGGGGCGAAGTATAATTCACCCCTCCACTTT.

The chain is built from TRBV7-2 and TRBJ2-7; 11 nucleotides match TRBD2. V lost 5 bases and J lost 4; bases outside the gene matches: 16. This CDR3 is built from 18 residues. Germline assignment: CDR1 SGHTA and CDR2 FQGNSA. This CDR3 reads CASSHRFGSGGAGYEQYF. In DNA form, the CDR3 reads TGTGCCAGCAGCCACCGGTTCGGTAGCGGGGGGGCTGGGTACGAGCAGTACTTC.

The gene calls are TRBV7-8 and TRBJ2-7; 10 bases line up with TRBD1. Losses at the gene ends were 4 bases for V and 5 bases for J; bases not matched to a gene: 8. The CDR3 is 15 residues long. Germline V gene lookup returns CDR1 SGHVS and CDR2 FQNEAQ. The CDR3 nucleotides read TGTGCCAGCAGCTCTTACTCGGGACAGGGGAACGAGCAGTACTTC. This gives the protein CASSSYSGQGNEQYF.